The present T cell receptor (beta chain) was sequenced within a study of OX40 agonist ivuxolimab in advanced cancers. The V segment lost 11 bases and the J segment 3 bases; nucleotides outside the gene matches: 5. The CDR3 is 14 amino acids. Germline CDR1 reads ENHRY; CDR2 reads SYGVKD. Repertoires were generated with immunoSEQ multiplex PCR, while TCRdb's copy carries only in-frame clones and drops some. The table shows 60,000 to 70,000 clones, with around 83% occurring only once. The chain links TRBV10-3 to TRBJ2-2, with 11 positions matching TRBD1. The receptor was derived from an adult with an advanced solid tumor such as melanoma, head and neck, liver or kidney cancer. This material consisted of CD4+ or CD8+ T cells sorted from blood, taken in a trial of the OX40 agonist ivuxolimab. CDR3 sequence reads: CAFRTGGYTGELFF. The CDR3 DNA sequence: TGTGCCTTTCGGACAGGGGGCTACACCGGGGAGCTGTTTTTT.